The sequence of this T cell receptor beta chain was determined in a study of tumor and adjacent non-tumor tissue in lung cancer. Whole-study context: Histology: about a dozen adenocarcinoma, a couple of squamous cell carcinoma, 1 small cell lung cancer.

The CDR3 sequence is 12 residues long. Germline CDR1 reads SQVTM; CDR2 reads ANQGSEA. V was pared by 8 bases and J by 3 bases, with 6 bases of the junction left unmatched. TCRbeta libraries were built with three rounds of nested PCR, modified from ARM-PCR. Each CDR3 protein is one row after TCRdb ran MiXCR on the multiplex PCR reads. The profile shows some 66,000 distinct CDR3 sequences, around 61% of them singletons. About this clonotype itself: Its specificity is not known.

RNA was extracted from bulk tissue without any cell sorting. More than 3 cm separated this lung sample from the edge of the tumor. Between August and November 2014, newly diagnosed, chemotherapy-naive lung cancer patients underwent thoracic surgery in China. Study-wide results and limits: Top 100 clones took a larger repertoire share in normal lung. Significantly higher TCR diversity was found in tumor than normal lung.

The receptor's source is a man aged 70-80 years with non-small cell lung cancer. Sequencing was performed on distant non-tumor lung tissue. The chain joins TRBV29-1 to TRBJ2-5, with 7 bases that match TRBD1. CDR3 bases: TGCAGCTTCGACAGGGAAGAAGAGACCCAGTACTTC. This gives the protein CSFDREEETQYF. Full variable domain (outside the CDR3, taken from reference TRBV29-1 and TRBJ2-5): SAVISQKPSRDICQRGTSLTIQCQVDSQVTMMFWYRQQPGQSLTLIATANQGSEATYESGFVIDKFPISRPNLTFSTLTVSNMSPEDSSIYLCSFDREEETQYFGPGTRLLVL.